One and the same sample provided the 3 T cell receptor beta chains below, sequenced in a study of T cell responses to AZD1222 COVID-19 vaccine. The data were produced by immunoSEQ multiplex PCR, yet TCRdb's version contains in-frame clones alone and is incomplete. The sample includes 75,000 to 85,000 clones, roughly 80% seen only once; the top ten take 27%. This material consisted of peripheral blood, taken 28 days after the second dose of the MenACWY control vaccine. The receptors stem from an adult who received the MenACWY meningococcal vaccine as a control.

As DNA, the CDR3 is TGTGCCAGCAGTTCCCCTAACAGGGGCGGTAATGAAAAACTGTTTTTT. Translation: CASSSPNRGGNEKLFF. The chain couples TRBV28 to TRBJ1-4, with 7 bases lining up with TRBD1. Trimming took 4 bases from V and 4 from J; bases not matched to a gene: 9. This CDR3 has 16 amino acids. CDR1 and CDR2 from the germline V gene are MDHEN and SYDVKM.

The chain couples TRBV19 to TRBJ2-7, with a tentative D call TRBD2 (6 bases). The V gene lost 5 bases and the J gene lost 3 bases, with 17 bases spanning the gap. This CDR3 is 15 amino acids long. CDR1 and CDR2 (germline): LNHDA, SQIVND (reference sequence). The CDR3 DNA sequence: TGTGCCAGTAGTGCCGGGACTCTGGATGGCTACGAGCAGTACTTC. Translated, it gives CASSAGTLDGYEQYF.

This clone was observed a handful of times. The chain has TRBV7-9 and TRBJ1-1, with D possibly matching TRBD1 (5 bases). The V gene lost 3 bases and the J gene lost 0 bases, with 11 bases spanning the gap. CDR1 SEHNR and CDR2 FQNEAQ come from the germline V gene (reference sequence). CDR3 length: 15 residues. The CDR3 nucleotides are TGTGCCAGCAGCTTTTCCGGAGGGGTGAACACTGAAGCTTTCTTT. Residues: CASSFSGGVNTEAFF.